These T cell receptor beta chains were read from a single sample in a study of technical replicates of blood from a handful of donors. Profiled with immunoSEQ multiplex PCR; TCRdb holds only in-frame clones, not every one. The sample includes about 75,000 clones, about 97% seen only once; the top ten take around 0.18%. The sequenced sample consisted of T cells isolated from PBMCs. The receptors here all came from a human donor in good health. Each CDR3 is given with its conserved first and last residue. The order of the fields is CDR3 DNA, CDR3 protein, V gene, clone size, J gene, D gene. A D gene is named only where the DNA matches it firmly. Size is stated for part of the rows, as once, few or many counts, or as a class when the clone is expanded.

TGTGCCAGCAGCCCATGGACAGGGGGCTGGGGCTACACCTTC	CASSPWTGGWGYTF	TRBV5-4	.	TRBJ1-2	TRBD1
TGCAGCGTTGAAGATCACGTGGGCAGGGGGTCCTACGAGCAGTACTTC	CSVEDHVGRGSYEQYF	TRBV29-1	.	TRBJ2-7	TRBD1
TGTGCCAGCAGCTTCGGGGGGGCCTTATCAGAGACCCAGTACTTC	CASSFGGALSETQYF	TRBV7-6	.	TRBJ2-5	TRBD2
TGCAGCGGCAATAATCTAGACGACCAAGAGACCCAGTACTTC	CSGNNLDDQETQYF	TRBV29-1	.	TRBJ2-5	.
TGTGCCAGCAGCTCCAGGGAGGGGGGGAGGTCATGGACTGAAGCTTTCTTT	CASSSREGGRSWTEAFF	TRBV21-1	.	TRBJ1-1	.
TGTGCCAGCAGTTTAGTCTCTCCCACAGATACGCAGTATTTT	CASSLVSPTDTQYF	TRBV27	.	TRBJ2-3	.
TGTGCCAGCAGTTTATTTCTGCAGGGGGCGAAGTTCTTC	CASSLFLQGAKFF	TRBV27	.	TRBJ2-1	TRBD1
TGTGCCAGCAGCCCTAGGGGAGGGCTACGTTCCGGGGCCAACGTCCTGACTTTC	CASSPRGGLRSGANVLTF	TRBV9	.	TRBJ2-6	TRBD2
TGTGCCAGCAGCTTTGACAGGGGCAATGAGCAGTTCTTC	CASSFDRGNEQFF	TRBV5-4	.	TRBJ2-1	TRBD1
TGTGCCAGCAGTTCCCCGGCGGCAGGGGTTGGCACTGAAGCTTTCTTT	CASSSPAAGVGTEAFF	TRBV27	.	TRBJ1-1	.
TGTGCCAGCAGCCCCAGCGGGACGCCGAACAATGAGCAGTTCTTC	CASSPSGTPNNEQFF	TRBV9	.	TRBJ2-1	TRBD2
TGTGCCAGTAGTATAGGGACAGGGCGCGATCAGCCCCAGCATTTT	CASSIGTGRDQPQHF	TRBV19	.	TRBJ1-5	TRBD1
TGTGCCAGCAGTCCCATTCGGACAGGGAGCTCCTACGAGCAGTACTTC	CASSPIRTGSSYEQYF	TRBV27	once	TRBJ2-7	TRBD1
TGTGCCAGCATGTTAGCGGGGTCCTACGAGCAGTACTTC	CASMLAGSYEQYF	TRBV27	.	TRBJ2-7	TRBD2
TGTGCCATCAGTGAGGGGCTGAGCACAGATACGCAGTATTTT	CAISEGLSTDTQYF	TRBV10-3	.	TRBJ2-3	.
TGTGCCAGCATCAAAGCTGGGGAGGGTTTTAGAGCTTTCTTT	CASIKAGEGFRAFF	TRBV28	.	TRBJ1-1	.
TGCGCCAGCAGCTTGGTTCGGGGACTCTTGGACGAGCAGTACTTC	CASSLVRGLLDEQYF	TRBV5-1	.	TRBJ2-7	.
TGTGCCAGTAGTATCTCAGGGGCCAACTATGGCTACACCTTC	CASSISGANYGYTF	TRBV19	.	TRBJ1-2	.
TGTGCCAGCAGCTTGGGACTAGCGGGAGTGAGGGAGCAGTACTTC	CASSLGLAGVREQYF	TRBV5-4	.	TRBJ2-7	TRBD2
TGCGCCAGCAGCTCGGGACTAGCGGGTACAGACACAGATACGCAGTATTTT	CASSSGLAGTDTDTQYF	TRBV5-1	.	TRBJ2-3	TRBD2
TGCGCCAGCAGCTTCTTATCGACAGGTGACTTTCAAGAGACCCAGTACTTC	CASSFLSTGDFQETQYF	TRBV5-1	.	TRBJ2-5	.
TGTGCCAGCAGCCCAACAGGGCTAGCCGGAGGAGAGAACACTGAAGCTTTCTTT	CASSPTGLAGGENTEAFF	TRBV7-9	once	TRBJ1-1	.
TGTGCCAGCAGCGGGCAAACCGGGACTAGTCTTTACGAGCAGTACTTC	CASSGQTGTSLYEQYF	TRBV9	.	TRBJ2-7	TRBD2
TGCGCCAGCACCCAAGGTTTCGCGGACACCGGGGAGCTGTTTTTT	CASTQGFADTGELFF	TRBV4-1	.	TRBJ2-2	.
TGTGCCAGCAGCCCAGGGGGGGGACAGGGTAACACTGAAGCTTTCTTT	CASSPGGGQGNTEAFF	TRBV9	.	TRBJ1-1	TRBD1
TGTGCCAGCAGCTTACAGGGCCCTAAATACGAGCAGTACTTC	CASSLQGPKYEQYF	TRBV7-8	.	TRBJ2-7	.
TGTGCCAGCAGCACACGGACTAGCGGGGGGCTTAGCACAGATACGCAGTATTTT	CASSTRTSGGLSTDTQYF	TRBV5-4	.	TRBJ2-3	TRBD2
TGTGCCAGTAAGGATAGCGGGACTGAGACCCAGTACTTC	CASKDSGTETQYF	TRBV19	.	TRBJ2-5	TRBD2
TGTGCCAGAAGCCTGGACCAGCGGGACTATGGCTACACCTTC	CARSLDQRDYGYTF	TRBV5-3	.	TRBJ1-2	.
TGTGCCAGCAGTGCGGGGGGCGCACATACGCAGTATTTT	CASSAGGAHTQYF	TRBV27	.	TRBJ2-3	TRBD2
TGCAGTGCCATGACAGACTATGGCTACACCTTC	CSAMTDYGYTF	TRBV20-1	.	TRBJ1-2	.
TGTGCCAGCAGTTTGAGCGCAGGGTGGGCCTACGAGCAGTACTTC	CASSLSAGWAYEQYF	TRBV28	.	TRBJ2-7	.
TGTGCCAGCAGTGGGACTTTCCTGCAGTTCTTC	CASSGTFLQFF	TRBV2	.	TRBJ2-1	.
TGTGCCAGCAGCCAAAGTTTATCGGGTAAGCAGTTCTTC	CASSQSLSGKQFF	TRBV4-2	.	TRBJ2-1	.
TGCAGCGCGTCAGGTGGGCCGTATAGCAATCAGCCCCAGCATTTT	CSASGGPYSNQPQHF	TRBV29-1	.	TRBJ1-5	.
TGTACCGTAGCGGGAGTCTACAATGAGCAGTTCTTC	CTVAGVYNEQFF	TRBV7-9	.	TRBJ2-1	TRBD2
TGCGCCAGCAGCTTCGGAGGACACAATGAGCAGTTCTTC	CASSFGGHNEQFF	TRBV5-1	.	TRBJ2-1	.
TGCAGCGTTTTACAGGGATCCCAAGAGACCCAGTACTTC	CSVLQGSQETQYF	TRBV29-1	.	TRBJ2-5	.
TGTGCCAGCAGCGTAGGGCAGGGGTGGAATTCACCCCTCCACTTT	CASSVGQGWNSPLHF	TRBV9	.	TRBJ1-6	.
TGTGCTAGTGGTGTTCTGGGACTAGCGGGAGCTAGGATCCCCTACAATGAGCAGTTCTTC	CASGVLGLAGARIPYNEQFF	TRBV12-5	.	TRBJ2-1	TRBD2
TGTGCCTGGAGTGCGAGTTACGAGCAGTACTTC	CAWSASYEQYF	TRBV30	.	TRBJ2-7	.
TGTGCCAGCCGTCCCGCGGGGGAGAAAGAGACCCAGTACTTC	CASRPAGEKETQYF	TRBV14	once	TRBJ2-5	TRBD2
TGCGCCAGCAGCTTGGGAGGAGGACTAGCGGGAGGGGAGCAGTTCTTC	CASSLGGGLAGGEQFF	TRBV5-1	.	TRBJ2-1	TRBD2
TGTGCCAGCAGCATCATGGGAGGGCGGTCCTACGAGCAGTACTTC	CASSIMGGRSYEQYF	TRBV13	once	TRBJ2-7	TRBD2
TGCAGCGTTATCCAAATCGGGTCGAACACTGAAGCTTTCTTT	CSVIQIGSNTEAFF	TRBV29-1	.	TRBJ1-1	.
TGTGCCAGCAGCCTCACGGGGTCACCCCTCCACTTT	CASSLTGSPLHF	TRBV2	.	TRBJ1-6	.
TGTGCCTGGAGTGCACAGGGGGTATGGGATACGCAGTATTTT	CAWSAQGVWDTQYF	TRBV30	.	TRBJ2-3	TRBD1
TGTGCCAGCAGCCCTGGGACAGGGATACGGTATGGCTACACCTTC	CASSPGTGIRYGYTF	TRBV11-2	.	TRBJ1-2	TRBD1
TGTGCCAGCAGCGGCCATGGGGCCAACGTCCTGACTTTC	CASSGHGANVLTF	TRBV21-1	.	TRBJ2-6	.
TGTGCCAGCAGTATCAGACAGGGGGTAGGGTTCTCCTACGAGCAGTACTTC	CASSIRQGVGFSYEQYF	TRBV27	once	TRBJ2-7	TRBD1
TGTGCCAGCAGGACTGAAACAGGGGTCGATTCACCCCTCCACTTT	CASRTETGVDSPLHF	TRBV11-3	.	TRBJ1-6	TRBD1